A single TCR beta chain is shown here with its context. Its target is not known. The data were obtained in a study of T cell responses to AZD1222 COVID-19 vaccine. Study-wide findings and caveats: Targeting of unmutated variant regions was reportedly seen in nearly half of spike-specific TCRs. Every sample of the repertoires postdated the peak T cell response.

Deletions cut 11 bases from V and 0 bases from J, with 12 bases between. Germline-derived CDR1 and CDR2 are KGHDR and SFDVKD. The CDR3 is 13 residues long. The table came from immunoSEQ multiplex PCR; TCRdb's copy has only in-frame clones and leaves some out. The sample has tens of thousands of clones; about 88% are singletons. The receptor was derived from an adult who received the AZD1222 COVID-19 vaccine. This rearrangement joins TRBV24-1 to TRBJ1-1, with a possible D match to TRBD1 (6 bases). The source was peripheral blood, collected 28 days after the second AZD1222 dose. The CDR3 is CAISTGLNTEAFF. The CDR3 DNA is TGTGCCATCTCGACAGGTTTGAACACTGAAGCTTTCTTT.